The clone carrying this T cell receptor beta chain was detected once. In the authors' methods: Amplified reference gene primers provided the basis for estimating nucleated cell counts. This table comes from immunoSEQ multiplex PCR, and its TCRdb copy is limited to in-frame clones, with some not included. The DNA was the basis for D and trimming; V, J and clone size are from that table. The data contain roughly 60,000 clones, approximately 82% of them singletons. The data originate from a study of blood T cell repertoires in COVID-19. In the study overall: Samples representing acute and convalescent COVID-19 were sourced from the United States, Italy and Spain. Sources were T cells, B-cell-depleted T cells, or PBMCs; the material itself was cDNA or gDNA.

The sequenced material came from peripheral blood. This TCR derives from a man aged 60 to 75 with acute or convalescent COVID-19.

This CDR3 reads CASSSTYPTARETQYF. The CDR3 DNA is TGTGCCAGCAGCTCCACTTACCCCACTGCCCGAGAGACCCAGTACTTC. This chain links TRBV7-6 with TRBJ2-5, with no clear D. The V gene lost 4 bases and the J gene lost 4 bases, with 19 bases spanning the gap. Germline-derived CDR1 and CDR2 are SGHVS and FNYEAQ. This CDR3 has 16 amino acids. Filled out from reference TRBV7-6 and TRBJ2-5, the complete variable domain reads GAGVSQSPRYKVTKRGQDVALRCDPISGHVSLYWYRQALGQGPEFLTYFNYEAQQDKSGLPNDRFSAERPEGSISTLTIQRTEQRDSAMYRCASSSTYPTARETQYFGPGTRLLVL.